One T cell receptor beta chain is described in this entry. V lost 8 bases and J lost 2, with 10 bases in between. In germline, CDR1 is LNHDA, CDR2 SQIVND (reference sequence). The CDR3 sequence is 13 residues long. Authors' analysis steps: Quantification of nucleated cells was approximated via reference gene primer amplification. TCRdb's table, derived via immunoSEQ multiplex PCR, lists solely in-frame clones and lacks some. That table is the source of V, J and clone size, and D and trimming were worked out from the DNA. The sample yields more than 60,000 clones, around 90% seen once. This record comes from a study of blood T cell repertoires in COVID-19. Across the whole study: The study drew acute and convalescent COVID-19 samples from the United States, Italy and Spain. The analysed material was cDNA or gDNA that came from T cells, B-cell-depleted T cells, or PBMCs.

What was sequenced was peripheral blood. This sequence originates from a man aged 50 to 60 with acute or convalescent COVID-19. V gene TRBV19 combines with J gene TRBJ1-5; D call uncertain. The CDR3 sequence: CASSEGGNQPQHF. The DNA for the CDR3 is TGTGCCAGTTCGGAGGGTGGCAATCAGCCCCAGCATTTT.